The T cell receptor (beta chain) under discussion was sequenced for a study of blood T cell repertoires in COVID-19. Study-wide context: The origin of the acute and convalescent COVID-19 samples was the United States, Italy and Spain. The analysed material was cDNA or gDNA that came from T cells, B-cell-depleted T cells, or PBMCs.

Original analysis: Researchers report that nucleated cell counts were estimated from reference gene primer amplification. Some clones are missing from TCRdb's copy, which holds only in-frame ones; the method was immunoSEQ multiplex PCR. V, J and clone size reflect that table, while D and trimming were determined from the DNA. The sample carries under 300,000 clones, around four fifths recorded once. This CDR3 has 13 residues. The V end lost 4 bases, the J end lost 0 bases, and 7 bases lay between the germline ends. Per germline, CDR1 SGDLS and CDR2 YYNGEE. V usage is TRBV9 and J usage is TRBJ1-2, with unresolved D. The receptor's source is a man in his fifties or sixties with acute or convalescent COVID-19. The sequenced sample was peripheral blood. DNA for the CDR3: TGTGCCAGCAGCCCAAGAGCTAACTATGGCTACACCTTC. Its translation is CASSPRANYGYTF. Combining the CDR3 with reference TRBV9 and TRBJ1-2 gives the whole variable domain DSGVTQTPKHLITATGQRVTLRCSPRSGDLSVYWYQQSLDQGLQFLIQYYNGEERAKGNILERFSAQQFPDLHSELNLSSLELGDSALYFCASSPRANYGYTFGSGTRLTVV.